The 2 T cell receptor beta chains presented below share a single source sample, sequenced in a study of cytomegalovirus exposure and HLA in healthy donors. With 60 Vbeta and 13 Jbeta primers, the PCR was carried out. The protocol was immunoSEQ multiplex PCR, while the TCRdb copy is restricted to in-frame clones and leaves out a portion. Of some 180,000 clones detected, about four fifths appear once; the ten largest clones hold 1.5%. What was sequenced was PBMCs. These receptors came from a man aged 35-49 years in good health and CMV-seronegative.

The chain employs TRBV4-3 and TRBJ2-1; 9 bases are shared with TRBD2. CDR1 is LGHNA and CDR2 is YSLEER in the germline V gene. V lost 3 bases to trimming and J lost 0 bases; unmatched junction nucleotides: 21. This CDR3 spans 22 amino acids. The CDR3: CASSQNVSPGLAYRSSYNEQFF. The CDR3 DNA reads TGCGCCAGCAGCCAGAACGTCTCTCCGGGACTAGCTTATAGAAGCTCCTACAATGAGCAGTTCTTC.

This clone was seen once. The chain links TRBV5-6 to TRBJ1-1; D gene uncertain. The CDR3 contains 15 residues. Trimming pared 0 bases from V and 4 bases from J, leaving 13 bases between. CDR1 is SGHDT and CDR2 is YYEEEE in the germline V gene. The CDR3 protein is CASSLGRPRGTEAFF. The CDR3 region has the DNA TGTGCCAGCAGCTTGGGGAGACCGCGGGGCACTGAAGCTTTCTTT. The full variable domain, with the rest looked up from reference TRBV5-6 and TRBJ1-1, is DAGVTQSPTHLIKTRGQQVTLRCSPKSGHDTVSWYQQALGQGPQFIFQYYEEEERQRGNFPDRFSGHQFPNYSSELNVNALLLGDSALYLCASSLGRPRGTEAFFGQGTRLTVV.